The rows below give T cell receptor beta chains drawn from one sample of a study of blood T cell repertoires in COVID-19. This table comes from immunoSEQ multiplex PCR, and its TCRdb copy is limited to in-frame clones, with some not included. The repertoire holds a few hundred thousand clones, with approximately 85% as singletons. Sequencing was carried out using peripheral blood. The receptor source for this set is a woman aged 30 to 39 with acute or convalescent COVID-19. Each CDR3 is given without its conserved first and last residue. A D gene is named only where the DNA matches it firmly.

V,J,D,CDR3
TRBV6-5,TRBJ1-1,TRBD1,ASRRTGGSEAF
TRBV7-6,TRBJ2-7,TRBD2,ASSLAASGRSYEQY
TRBV13,TRBJ2-7,TRBD2,ASSLIAGGPGEQY
TRBV9,TRBJ2-7,TRBD1,ASSVEPGQGVYEQY
TRBV27,TRBJ2-6,.,ASRPQGAGANVLT
TRBV3-1/TRBV3-2,TRBJ2-5,TRBD2,ASSQRGRAQY
TRBV7-2,TRBJ2-7,TRBD2,ASSFGGGYEQY
TRBV9,TRBJ2-1,.,ASSAPVFSLSYNEQF
TRBV7-2,TRBJ2-1,.,ASSLVGTGEYNEQF
TRBV21-1,TRBJ2-5,.,ASTPHYVTGQETQY
TRBV29-1,TRBJ2-3,TRBD2,SAFNWGGADTQY
TRBV29-1,TRBJ2-7,.,SVGSAGAGEQY
TRBV18,TRBJ2-7,TRBD2,ASSPWTSGASYEQY
TRBV5-4,TRBJ2-7,.,ASSLYAGYEQY
TRBV27,TRBJ2-7,TRBD1,ASSLRTGFRDEQY
TRBV11-3,TRBJ2-7,TRBD2,ASSLPGLAGGPSYEQY
TRBV24-1,TRBJ2-2,.,ATSGGPNTGELF
TRBV24-1,TRBJ2-2,.,ATSDRLANTGELF
TRBV10-1,TRBJ2-7,TRBD2,ASSQLAGLGEQY
TRBV19,TRBJ1-1,.,ASSITGVLAEAF
TRBV10-1,TRBJ2-2,TRBD1,ASSPLKGDRNTGELF
TRBV9,TRBJ1-2,.,ASSGGLTHTQNNYGYT
TRBV7-9,TRBJ2-5,.,ASSPRVTQGRGRETQY
TRBV4-3,TRBJ1-4,.,ASSYGLNEKLF
TRBV3-1/TRBV3-2,TRBJ2-1,.,ASSQESQHYNEQF
TRBV14,TRBJ2-1,TRBD1,ASSQQTGTGSREQF
TRBV9,TRBJ1-1,.,ASSVFDSPIEAF
TRBV12-3/TRBV12-4,TRBJ2-7,.,ASTHTGRGEQY
TRBV7-9,TRBJ1-6,.,ASSLLGRVGSPLH
TRBV7-2,TRBJ2-1,TRBD2,ASSDGTSVYNEQF
TRBV5-4,TRBJ1-1,TRBD1,ASSLGWGQGGTEAF
TRBV6-2/TRBV6-3,TRBJ1-5,.,ASSYSARGSNQPQH
TRBV19,TRBJ1-4,.,ASRGGELF
TRBV25-1,TRBJ2-3,TRBD2,ASSDPLAGRTDTQY
TRBV11-3,TRBJ2-7,.,ASSFKFYEQY
TRBV9,TRBJ1-6,.,ASSVGDGGSPLH